This T cell receptor (beta chain) was recorded in a study of shared clonotypes between healthy human individuals. Across the study: Each donor contributed plates that comprised three CD4 naive, three CD4 memory, two CD8 naive and one CD8 memory.

Comment on this clone: The antigen is unknown.

The repertoire was sequenced with immunoSEQ multiplex PCR; TCRdb's copy has only in-frame clones and lacks some. The data hold approximately 940,000 clones, with about three quarters observed a single time. The germline V and J ends were trimmed by 5 bases and 4 bases, with 11 bases remaining between them. The CDR3 sequence is 14 residues long. CDR1 and CDR2 (germline): SGHTA, FQGNSA. Overall study results and limits: Incompleteness in sorted-subset sequencing, despite large depth, was shown by rarefaction. Generation of non-shared clonotypes was less probable than generation of clonotypes shared by all four donors.

Input material: memory CD4+ T cells sorted from blood. Subset here: CD45RA-negative fraction. This chain uses TRBV7-2 with TRBJ2-2; D gene ambiguous. The receptor comes from a man aged 18-30 years in good health. CDR3 region: CASSGNGFTGELFF. As DNA, the CDR3 is TGTGCCAGCAGCGGTAACGGATTCACCGGGGAGCTGTTTTTT.